These 2 T cell receptor beta chains came from one sample sequenced in a study of shared clonotypes between healthy human individuals. Sequenced by immunoSEQ multiplex PCR; TCRdb stores in-frame clones only, minus some. Of around 1.4 million clones listed, less than 99% are singletons. Sequenced sample: naive CD4+ T cells sorted from blood. Subset of the sample: CD45RA+ positively selected. The receptors were sampled from a man between 25 and 39 years old in good health.

V usage is TRBV18 and J usage is TRBJ2-6; 9 nucleotides agree with TRBD2. Germline CDR1 KGHSH, CDR2 LQKENI. V trimming: 1 base; J trimming: 4 bases; junction bases outside the gene matches: 5. The CDR3 consists of 17 residues. The CDR3 coding sequence is TGTGCCAGCTCACCACTAGCGGGAGCCGCGGGGGCCAACGTCCTGACTTTC. Its translation is CASSPLAGAAGANVLTF.

The V gene is TRBV28, the J gene TRBJ1-2; D perhaps matches TRBD1 (6 bases). The CDR3 contains 14 residues. With 4 bases removed from V and 3 bases from J, the gap between germline ends came to 12 bases. The germline V gene encodes CDR1 MDHEN and CDR2 SYDVKM. The CDR3 is CASSSRGTYYGYTF. CDR3 nucleotide sequence: TGTGCCAGCAGTTCCCGGGGGACATACTATGGCTACACCTTC.